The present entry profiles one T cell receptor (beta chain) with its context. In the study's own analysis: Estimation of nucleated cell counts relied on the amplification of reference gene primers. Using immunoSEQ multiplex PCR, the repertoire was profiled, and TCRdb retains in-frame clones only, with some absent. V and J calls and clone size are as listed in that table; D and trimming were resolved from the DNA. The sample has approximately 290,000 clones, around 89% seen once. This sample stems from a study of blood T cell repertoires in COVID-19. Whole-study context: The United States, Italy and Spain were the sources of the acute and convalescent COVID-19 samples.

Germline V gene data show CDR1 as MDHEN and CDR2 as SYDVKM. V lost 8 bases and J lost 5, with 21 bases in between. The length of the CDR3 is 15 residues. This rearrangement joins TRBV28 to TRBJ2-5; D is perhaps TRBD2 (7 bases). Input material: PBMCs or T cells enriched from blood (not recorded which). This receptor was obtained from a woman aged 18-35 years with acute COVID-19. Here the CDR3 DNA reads TGTGCCAGCCGGGGGGCGCACAGGGCCGGGGAGACCCAGTACTTC. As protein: CASRGAHRAGETQYF.